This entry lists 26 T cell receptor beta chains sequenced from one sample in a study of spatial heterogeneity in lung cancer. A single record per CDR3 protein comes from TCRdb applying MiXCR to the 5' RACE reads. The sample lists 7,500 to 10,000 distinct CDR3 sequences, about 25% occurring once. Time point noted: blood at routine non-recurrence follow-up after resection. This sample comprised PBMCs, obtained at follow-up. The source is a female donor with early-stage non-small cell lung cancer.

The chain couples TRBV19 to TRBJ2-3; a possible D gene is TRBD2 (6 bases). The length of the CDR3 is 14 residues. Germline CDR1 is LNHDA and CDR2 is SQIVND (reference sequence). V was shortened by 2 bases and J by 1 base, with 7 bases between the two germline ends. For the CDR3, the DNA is TGTGCCAGTAGTATACCTAGCGGCACAGATACGCAGTATTTT. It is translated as CASSIPSGTDTQYF.

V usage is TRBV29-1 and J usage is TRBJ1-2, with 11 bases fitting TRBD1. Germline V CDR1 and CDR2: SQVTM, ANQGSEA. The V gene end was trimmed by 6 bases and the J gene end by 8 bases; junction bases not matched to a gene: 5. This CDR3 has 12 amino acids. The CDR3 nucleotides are TGCAGCGTCTCTGGACAGGGGGCCGGCTACACCTTC. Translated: CSVSGQGAGYTF.

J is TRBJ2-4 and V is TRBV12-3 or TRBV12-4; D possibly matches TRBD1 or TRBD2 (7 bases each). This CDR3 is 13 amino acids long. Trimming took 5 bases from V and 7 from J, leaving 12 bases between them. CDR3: CASSTGEGNIQYF. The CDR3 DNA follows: TGTGCCAGCAGTACAGGGGAGGGGAACATTCAGTACTTC.

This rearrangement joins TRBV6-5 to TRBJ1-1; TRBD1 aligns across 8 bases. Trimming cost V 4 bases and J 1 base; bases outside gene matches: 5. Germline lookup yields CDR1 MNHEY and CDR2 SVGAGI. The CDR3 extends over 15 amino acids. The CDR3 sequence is CASSSQQGGNTEAFF. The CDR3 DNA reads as TGTGCCAGCAGTTCACAACAGGGGGGGAACACTGAAGCTTTCTTT.

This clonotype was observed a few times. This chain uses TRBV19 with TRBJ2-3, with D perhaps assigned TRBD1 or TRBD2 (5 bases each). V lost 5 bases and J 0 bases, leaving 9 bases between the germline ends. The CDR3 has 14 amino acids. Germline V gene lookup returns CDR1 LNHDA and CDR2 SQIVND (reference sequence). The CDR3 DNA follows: TGTGCCAGTAGTTCTGGGGACAGCACAGATACGCAGTATTTT. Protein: CASSSGDSTDTQYF.

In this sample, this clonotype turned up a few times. This CDR3 reads CATSDLGPQGDGELFF. In DNA form, the CDR3 reads TGTGCCACCAGTGATTTGGGGCCGCAAGGGGACGGGGAGCTGTTTTTT. The chain recombines TRBV24-1 with TRBJ2-2; tentative D call: TRBD1 (5 bases). V lost 0 bases, J lost 7 bases, and 14 bases lay in between. CDR3 size: 16 residues. Germline-derived CDR1 and CDR2 are KGHDR and SFDVKD.

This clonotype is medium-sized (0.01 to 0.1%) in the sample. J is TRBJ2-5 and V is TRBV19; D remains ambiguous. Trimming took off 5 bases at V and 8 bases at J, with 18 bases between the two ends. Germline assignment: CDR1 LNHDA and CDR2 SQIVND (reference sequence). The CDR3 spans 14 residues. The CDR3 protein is CASSEGPSAPTQYF. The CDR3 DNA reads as TGTGCCAGTAGTGAAGGCCCTTCAGCACCCACCCAGTACTTC.

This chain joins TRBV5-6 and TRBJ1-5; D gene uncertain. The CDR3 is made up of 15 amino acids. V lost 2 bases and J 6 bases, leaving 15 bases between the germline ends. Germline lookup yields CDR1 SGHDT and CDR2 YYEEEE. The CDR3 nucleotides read TGTGCCAGCAGCTTTCGCGGGGTTCCAGTTCAGCCCCAGCATTTT. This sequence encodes CASSFRGVPVQPQHF.

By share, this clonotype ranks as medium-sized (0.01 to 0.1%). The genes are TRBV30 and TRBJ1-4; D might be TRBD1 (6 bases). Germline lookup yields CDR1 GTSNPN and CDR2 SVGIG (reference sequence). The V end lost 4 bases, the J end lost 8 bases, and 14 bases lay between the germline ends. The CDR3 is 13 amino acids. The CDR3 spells CAWKSGAVEKLFF. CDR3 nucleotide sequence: TGTGCCTGGAAGTCAGGGGCGGTCGAAAAACTGTTTTTT.

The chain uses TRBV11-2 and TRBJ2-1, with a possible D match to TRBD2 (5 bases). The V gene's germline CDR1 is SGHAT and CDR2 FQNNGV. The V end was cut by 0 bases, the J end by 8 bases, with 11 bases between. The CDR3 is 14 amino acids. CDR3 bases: TGTGCCAGCAGCTTAGACCGGACTTTGGATGAGCAGTTCTTC. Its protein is CASSLDRTLDEQFF.

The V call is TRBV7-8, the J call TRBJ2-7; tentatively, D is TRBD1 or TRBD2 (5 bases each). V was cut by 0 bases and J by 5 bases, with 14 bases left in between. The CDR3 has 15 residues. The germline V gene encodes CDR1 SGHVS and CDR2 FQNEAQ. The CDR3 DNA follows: TGTGCCAGCAGCTTAGCGCTGGGAGCCAGGGACGAGCAGTACTTC. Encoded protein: CASSLALGARDEQYF.

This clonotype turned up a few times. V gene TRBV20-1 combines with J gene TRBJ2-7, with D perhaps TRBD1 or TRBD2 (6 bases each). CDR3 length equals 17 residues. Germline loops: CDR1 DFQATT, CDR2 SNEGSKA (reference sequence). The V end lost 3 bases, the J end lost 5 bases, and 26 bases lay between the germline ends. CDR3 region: CSASNTYLGGGYHEQYF. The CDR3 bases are TGCAGTGCTAGCAACACATACCTCGGAGGGGGTTACCACGAGCAGTACTTC.

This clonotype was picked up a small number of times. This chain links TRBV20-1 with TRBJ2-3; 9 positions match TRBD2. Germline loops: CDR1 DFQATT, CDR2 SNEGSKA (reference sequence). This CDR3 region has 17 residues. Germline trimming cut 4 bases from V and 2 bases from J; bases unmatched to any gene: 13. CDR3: CSANGGRALSFTDTQYF. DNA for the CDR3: TGCAGTGCTAACGGCGGGAGGGCCCTCAGTTTCACAGATACGCAGTATTTT.

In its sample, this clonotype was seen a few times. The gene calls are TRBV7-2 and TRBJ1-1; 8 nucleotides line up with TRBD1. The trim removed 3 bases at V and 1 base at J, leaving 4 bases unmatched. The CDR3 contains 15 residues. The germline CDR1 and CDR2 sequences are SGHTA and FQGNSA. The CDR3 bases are TGTGCCAGCAGCTTTACCGGACAGGGGAACACTGAAGCTTTCTTT. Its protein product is CASSFTGQGNTEAFF.

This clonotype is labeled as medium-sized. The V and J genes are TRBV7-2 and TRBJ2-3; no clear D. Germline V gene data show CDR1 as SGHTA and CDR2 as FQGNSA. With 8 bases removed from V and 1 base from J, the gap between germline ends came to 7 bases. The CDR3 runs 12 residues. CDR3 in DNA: TGTGCCAGCGGGCTTCGCACAGATACGCAGTATTTT. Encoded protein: CASGLRTDTQYF.

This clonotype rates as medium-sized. CDR3 nucleotides: TGTGCCAGCAGCCGAGAAGGTGCGGGAGGTGCCGGGGAGCTGTTTTTT. Encoded protein: CASSREGAGGAGELFF. The chain combines TRBV2 with TRBJ2-2; TRBD2 matches 8 bases. The CDR3 is 16 amino acids. Trimming removed 6 bases from V and 6 bases from J; junction bases left unmatched: 12. Germline V gene data show CDR1 as SNHLY and CDR2 as FYNNEI.

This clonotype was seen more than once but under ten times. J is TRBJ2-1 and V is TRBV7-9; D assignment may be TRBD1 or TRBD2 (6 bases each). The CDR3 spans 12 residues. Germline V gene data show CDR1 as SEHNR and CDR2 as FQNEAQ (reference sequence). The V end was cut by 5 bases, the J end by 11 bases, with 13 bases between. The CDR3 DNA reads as TGTGCCAGCAGCCCGGAGGGGGTCCAGCAGTTCTTC. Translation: CASSPEGVQQFF. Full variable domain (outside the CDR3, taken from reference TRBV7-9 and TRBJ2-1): DTGVSQNPRHKITKRGQNVTFRCDPISEHNRLYWYRQTLGQGPEFLTYFQNEAQLEKSRLLSDRFSAERPKGSFSTLEIQRTEQGDSAMYLCASSPEGVQQFFGPGTRLTVL.

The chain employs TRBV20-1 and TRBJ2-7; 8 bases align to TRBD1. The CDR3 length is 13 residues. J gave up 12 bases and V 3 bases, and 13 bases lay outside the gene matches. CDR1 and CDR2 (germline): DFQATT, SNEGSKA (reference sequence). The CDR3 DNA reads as TGCAGTGCTAGGGTCCAGGGGGCTTATGATCCGTACTTC. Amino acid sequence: CSARVQGAYDPYF.

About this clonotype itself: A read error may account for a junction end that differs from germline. CDR3 amino acids: CASSLVSPPQGEVIF. The CDR3 DNA follows: TGTGCCAGCAGCTTAGTGTCTCCTCCACAGGGGGAGGTGATCTTC. The chain joins TRBV7-2 to TRBJ2-1; 8 bases map to TRBD1. Germline V gene sequence: CDR1 SGHTA, CDR2 FQGNSA. This CDR3 is 15 amino acids long. The complete variable domain, with remaining parts taken from reference TRBV7-2 and TRBJ2-1, reads GAGVSQSPSNKVTEKGKDVELRCDPISGHTALYWYRQSLGQGLEFLIYFQGNSAPDKSGLPSDRFSAERTGGSVSTLTIQRTQQEDSAVYLCASSLVSPPQGEVIFGPGTRLTVL.

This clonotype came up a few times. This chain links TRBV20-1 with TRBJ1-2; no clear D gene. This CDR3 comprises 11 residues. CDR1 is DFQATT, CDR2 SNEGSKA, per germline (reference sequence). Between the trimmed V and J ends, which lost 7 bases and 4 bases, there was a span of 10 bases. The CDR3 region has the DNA TGCAGTGTCCCGCGGATCTATGGCTACACCTTC. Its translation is CSVPRIYGYTF.

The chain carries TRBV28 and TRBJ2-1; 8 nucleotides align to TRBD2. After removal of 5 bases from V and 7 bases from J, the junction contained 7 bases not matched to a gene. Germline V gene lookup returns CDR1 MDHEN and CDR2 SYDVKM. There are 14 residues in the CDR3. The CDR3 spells CASSPGTSINEQFF. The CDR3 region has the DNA TGTGCCAGCAGTCCCGGGACTAGTATAAATGAGCAGTTCTTC.

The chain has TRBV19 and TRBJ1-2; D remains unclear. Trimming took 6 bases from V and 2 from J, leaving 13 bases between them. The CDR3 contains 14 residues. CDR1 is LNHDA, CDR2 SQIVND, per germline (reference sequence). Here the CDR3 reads CASRPAGGNYGYTF. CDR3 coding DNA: TGTGCCAGTAGGCCCGCGGGCGGAAACTATGGCTACACCTTC.

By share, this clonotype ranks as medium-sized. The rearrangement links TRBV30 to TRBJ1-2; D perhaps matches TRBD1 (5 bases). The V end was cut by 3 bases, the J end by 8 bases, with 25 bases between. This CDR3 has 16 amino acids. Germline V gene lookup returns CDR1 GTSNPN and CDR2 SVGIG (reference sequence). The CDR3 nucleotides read TGTGCCTGGAGGGCCCCTCCAAGTTGGGGGTTCGACGGCTACACCTTC. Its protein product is CAWRAPPSWGFDGYTF.

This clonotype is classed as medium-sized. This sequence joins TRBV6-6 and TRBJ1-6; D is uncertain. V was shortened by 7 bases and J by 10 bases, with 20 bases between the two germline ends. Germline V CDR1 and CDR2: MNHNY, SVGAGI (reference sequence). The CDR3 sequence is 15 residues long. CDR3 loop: CASKKTRTGRSPLHF. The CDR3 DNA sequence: TGTGCCAGCAAAAAAACCAGGACCGGGAGGTCACCCCTCCACTTT.

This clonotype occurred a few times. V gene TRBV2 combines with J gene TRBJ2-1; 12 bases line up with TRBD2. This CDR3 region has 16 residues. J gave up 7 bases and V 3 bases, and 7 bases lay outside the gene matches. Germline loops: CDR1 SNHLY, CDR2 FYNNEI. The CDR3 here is CASSDEELAGGNEQFF. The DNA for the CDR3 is TGTGCCAGCAGTGATGAAGAACTAGCGGGAGGAAATGAGCAGTTCTTC.

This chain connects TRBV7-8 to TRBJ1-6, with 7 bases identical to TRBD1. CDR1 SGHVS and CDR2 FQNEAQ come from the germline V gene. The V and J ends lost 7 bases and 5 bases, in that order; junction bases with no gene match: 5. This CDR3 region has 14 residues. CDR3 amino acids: CASTSGTDNSPLHF. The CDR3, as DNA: TGTGCCAGCACCTCCGGGACAGATAATTCACCCCTCCACTTT.